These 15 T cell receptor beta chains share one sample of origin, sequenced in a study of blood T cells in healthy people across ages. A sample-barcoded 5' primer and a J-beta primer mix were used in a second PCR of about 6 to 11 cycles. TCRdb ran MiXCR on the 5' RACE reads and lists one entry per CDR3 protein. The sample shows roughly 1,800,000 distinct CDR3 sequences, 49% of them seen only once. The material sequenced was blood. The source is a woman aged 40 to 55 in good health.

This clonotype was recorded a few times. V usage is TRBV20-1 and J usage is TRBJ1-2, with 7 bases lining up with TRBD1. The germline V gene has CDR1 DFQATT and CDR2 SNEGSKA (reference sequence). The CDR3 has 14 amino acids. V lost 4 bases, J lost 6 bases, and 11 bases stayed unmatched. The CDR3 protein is CSAIEEGAMHGYTF. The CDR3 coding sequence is TGCAGTGCTATAGAGGAGGGGGCTATGCATGGCTACACCTTC.

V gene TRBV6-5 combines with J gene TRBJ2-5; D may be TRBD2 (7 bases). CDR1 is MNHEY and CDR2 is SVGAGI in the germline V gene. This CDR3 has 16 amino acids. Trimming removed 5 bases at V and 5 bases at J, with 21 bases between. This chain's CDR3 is CASSRRGASLMETQYF. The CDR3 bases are TGTGCCAGCAGTCGCCGGGGGGCAAGTCTTATGGAGACCCAGTACTTC.

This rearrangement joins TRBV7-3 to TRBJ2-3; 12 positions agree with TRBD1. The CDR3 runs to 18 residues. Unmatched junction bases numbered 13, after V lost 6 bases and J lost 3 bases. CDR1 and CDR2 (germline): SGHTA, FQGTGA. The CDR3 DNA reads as TGTGCCAGCAGTATCTGGGGACAGGGGGCGACTGGGACAGATACGCAGTATTTT. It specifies CASSIWGQGATGTDTQYF.

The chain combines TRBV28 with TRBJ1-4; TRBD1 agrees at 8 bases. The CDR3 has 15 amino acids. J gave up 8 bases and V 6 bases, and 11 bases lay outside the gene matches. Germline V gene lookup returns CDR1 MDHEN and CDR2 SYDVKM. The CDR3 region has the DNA TGTGCCAGCAGCTGGACACAGGGGGTAGAAGAAAAACTGTTTTTT. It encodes CASSWTQGVEEKLFF.

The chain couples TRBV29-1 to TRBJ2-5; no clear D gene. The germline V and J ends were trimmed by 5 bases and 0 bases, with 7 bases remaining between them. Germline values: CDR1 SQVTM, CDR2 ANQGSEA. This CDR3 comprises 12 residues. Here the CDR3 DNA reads TGCAGCGTTCAAAGGGACCAAGAGACCCAGTACTTC. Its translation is CSVQRDQETQYF.

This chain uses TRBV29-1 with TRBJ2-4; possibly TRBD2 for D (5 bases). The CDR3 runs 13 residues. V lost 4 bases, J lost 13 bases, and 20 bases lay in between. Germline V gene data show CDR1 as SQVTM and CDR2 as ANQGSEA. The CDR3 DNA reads TGCAGCGTTGTCAAGCAATCTGGCTGCGGGCAGTACTTC. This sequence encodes CSVVKQSGCGQYF. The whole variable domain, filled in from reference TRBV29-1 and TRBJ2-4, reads SAVISQKPSRDICQRGTSLTIQCQVDSQVTMMFWYRQQPGQSLTLIATANQGSEATYESGFVIDKFPISRPNLTFSTLTVSNMSPEDSSIYLCSVVKQSGCGQYFGAGTRLSVL.

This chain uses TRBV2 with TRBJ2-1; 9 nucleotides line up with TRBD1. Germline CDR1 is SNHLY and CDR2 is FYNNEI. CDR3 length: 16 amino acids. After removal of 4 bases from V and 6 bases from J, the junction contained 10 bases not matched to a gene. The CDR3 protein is CASSASPGTGLNEQFF. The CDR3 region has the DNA TGTGCCAGCAGTGCCTCTCCCGGGACAGGGCTCAATGAGCAGTTCTTC.

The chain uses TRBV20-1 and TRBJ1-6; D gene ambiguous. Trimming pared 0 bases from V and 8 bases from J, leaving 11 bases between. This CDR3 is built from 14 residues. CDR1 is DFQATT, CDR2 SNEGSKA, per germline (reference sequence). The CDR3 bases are TGCAGTGCTAGAGATGCGGCCCGGGATTCACCCCTCCACTTT. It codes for CSARDAARDSPLHF.

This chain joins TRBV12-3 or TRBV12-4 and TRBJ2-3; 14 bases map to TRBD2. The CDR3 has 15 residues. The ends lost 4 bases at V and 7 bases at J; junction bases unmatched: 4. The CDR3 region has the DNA TGTGCCAGCAGTTCCGGACTAGCGGGGGGATATACGCAGTATTTT. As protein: CASSSGLAGGYTQYF.

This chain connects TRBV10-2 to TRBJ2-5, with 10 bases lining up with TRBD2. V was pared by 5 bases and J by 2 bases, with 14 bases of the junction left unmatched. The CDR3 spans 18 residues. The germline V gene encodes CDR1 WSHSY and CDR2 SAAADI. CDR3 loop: CASSPKHGGAGGQETQYF. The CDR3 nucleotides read TGCGCCAGCAGTCCGAAACACGGAGGAGCGGGGGGGCAAGAGACCCAGTACTTC.

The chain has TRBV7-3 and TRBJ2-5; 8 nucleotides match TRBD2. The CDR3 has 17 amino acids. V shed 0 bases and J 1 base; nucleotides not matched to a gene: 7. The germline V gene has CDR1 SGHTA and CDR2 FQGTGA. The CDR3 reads CASSLTGLDGAQETQYF. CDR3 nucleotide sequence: TGTGCCAGCAGCTTAACGGGACTAGATGGGGCCCAAGAGACCCAGTACTTC.

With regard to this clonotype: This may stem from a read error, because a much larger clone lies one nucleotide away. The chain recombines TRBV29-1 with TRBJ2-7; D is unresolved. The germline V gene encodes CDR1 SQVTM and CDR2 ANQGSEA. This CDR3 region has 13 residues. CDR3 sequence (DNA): TGCAGCGTTGAAGGAACGTCAGGCTACGAGCGGTACTTC. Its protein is CSVEGTSGYERYF.

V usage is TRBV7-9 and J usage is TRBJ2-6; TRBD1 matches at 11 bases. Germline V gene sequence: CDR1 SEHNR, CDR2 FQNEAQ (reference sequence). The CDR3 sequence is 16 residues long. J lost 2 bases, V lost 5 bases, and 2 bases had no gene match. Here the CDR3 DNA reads TGTGCCAGCAGCGAGGGACAGGGGGCTGGGGCCAACGTCCTGACTTTC. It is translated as CASSEGQGAGANVLTF.

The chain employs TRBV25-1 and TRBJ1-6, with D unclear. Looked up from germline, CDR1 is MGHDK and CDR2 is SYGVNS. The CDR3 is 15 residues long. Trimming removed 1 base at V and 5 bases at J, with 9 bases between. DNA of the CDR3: TGTGCCAGCAGTGAATCGTCCCGGGATAATTCACCCCTCCACTTT. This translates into CASSESSRDNSPLHF.

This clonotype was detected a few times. The CDR3 nucleotides read TGTGCCAGCAGTTTAGGGCAGAAAAACATTCAGTACTTC. It codes for CASSLGQKNIQYF. This chain links TRBV27 with TRBJ2-4; no clear D gene. The germline CDR1 and CDR2 sequences are MNHEY and SMNVEV (reference sequence). This CDR3 has 13 residues. Trimming took 2 bases from V and 4 from J, leaving 6 bases between them.